One sample yielded the 26 T cell receptor beta chains listed below, sequenced in a study of CD8+CD57+ T cells in acquired aplastic anemia. The TCR beta profiling, which covered VDJ combination and CDR3 sequence, was carried out using genomic DNA as the template. TCRdb reprocessed the reads with MiXCR, giving one entry per CDR3 protein. Seen here are tens of thousands of distinct CDR3 sequences, 55% to 75% observed once, and the top ten hold 80% to 90%. Before being chosen for sequencing, patients had shown CD8+CD57+ cell expansion by flow cytometry. The sequencing input was sorted CD4+, CD8+, or CD8+CD57+ T cells (not recorded which) from PBMCs. These receptors all stem from a human donor with aplastic anemia.

This rearrangement joins TRBV24-1 to TRBJ2-7; D is possibly TRBD2 (6 bases). This CDR3 is built from 14 residues. Between the trimmed V and J ends, which lost 3 bases and 5 bases, there was a span of 13 bases. CDR1 is KGHDR, CDR2 SFDVKD, per germline. This chain's CDR3 is CATSDARGSDEQYF. As DNA, the CDR3 is TGTGCCACCAGTGATGCTCGGGGGTCGGACGAGCAGTACTTC.

This clonotype showed up just a few times. V is TRBV2 and J is TRBJ2-7; D gene unclear. The CDR3 length is 12 residues. The ends were cut back, 8 bases at V and 6 bases at J, with 14 bases in the middle. The germline gives CDR1 SNHLY, CDR2 FYNNEI. The CDR3, as DNA: TGTGCCAGCGCCCAGTTGGCCGTCGAGCAGTACTTC. As protein: CASAQLAVEQYF. Looking up the rest from reference TRBV2 and TRBJ2-7 gives the full variable domain: EPEVTQTPSHQVTQMGQEVILRCVPISNHLYFYWYRQILGQKVEFLVSFYNNEISEKSEIFDDQFSVERPDGSNFTLKIRSTKLEDSAMYFCASAQLAVEQYFGPGTRLTVT.

The chain has TRBV7-9 and TRBJ1-2, with a possible D match to TRBD1 (6 bases). Trimming stripped 4 bases from V and 4 bases from J, with 10 bases between. Looked up from germline, CDR1 is SEHNR and CDR2 is FQNEAQ (reference sequence). The CDR3 totals 13 residues. The CDR3 spells CASSSRGGYGYTF. The CDR3 coding sequence is TGTGCCAGCAGCTCTCGAGGGGGCTATGGCTACACCTTC.

This chain joins TRBV19 and TRBJ2-1, with TRBD2 matching over 7 bases. Trimming at V came to 6 bases and at J to 6 bases, leaving 8 bases not matched to a gene. The CDR3 sequence is 14 residues long. The germline gives CDR1 LNHDA, CDR2 SQIVND (reference sequence). CDR3 bases: TGTGCCAGTAGGATCGGCGGGGGACCCAATGAGCAGTTCTTC. It yields the protein CASRIGGGPNEQFF.

This clonotype was seen at least ten times. V gene TRBV14 combines with J gene TRBJ2-7, with 8 positions matching TRBD1. This CDR3 contains 16 residues. The germline V gene has CDR1 SGHDN and CDR2 FVKESK. The ends lost 4 bases at V and 3 bases at J; junction bases unmatched: 11. CDR3 sequence (DNA): TGTGCCAGCAGCCGGACGGCGGGACAGGCGAACTACGAGCAGTACTTC. This codes for CASSRTAGQANYEQYF.

V is TRBV25-1 and J is TRBJ1-2; D possibly corresponds to TRBD1 (5 bases). This CDR3 has 12 amino acids. Germline V gene data show CDR1 as MGHDK and CDR2 as SYGVNS. V was pared by 10 bases and J by 5 bases, with 14 bases between. CDR3 nucleotide sequence: TGTGCCATCAGCAGGGAGGATTATGGCTACACCTTC. It codes for CAISREDYGYTF.

The gene calls are TRBV24-1 and TRBJ2-3, with 7 bases lining up with TRBD2. Germline V gene lookup returns CDR1 KGHDR and CDR2 SFDVKD. The CDR3 consists of 17 residues. With 3 bases clipped from V and 0 bases from J, the junction kept 8 bases outside the gene matches. DNA for the CDR3: TGTGCCACCAGTGATCTAGGTGGGGGGGATAGCACAGATACGCAGTATTTT. Protein product: CATSDLGGGDSTDTQYF.

The DNA of the CDR3 is TGTGCCAGCAGCTTAGCGGGCTCCTACACCTTC. Translating gives CASSLAGSYTF. The chain links TRBV7-9 to TRBJ1-2, with no clear D. This CDR3 region has 11 residues. Per germline, CDR1 SEHNR and CDR2 FQNEAQ (reference sequence). Trimming left V 0 bases short and J 10 bases short, with 6 bases between.

The genes are TRBV7-3 and TRBJ2-7, with D possibly TRBD1 on 5 matching bases. The germline V gene encodes CDR1 SGHTA and CDR2 FQGTGA. CDR3 length: 13 residues. V gave up 4 bases and J gave up 4 bases, with 11 bases separating them. The DNA of the CDR3 is TGTGCCAGCAGCTCCTCTAGGGGTTACGAGCAGTACTTC. Residues: CASSSSRGYEQYF. Supplemented by reference TRBV7-3 and TRBJ2-7, the full variable domain reads GAGVSQTPSNKVTEKGKYVELRCDPISGHTALYWYRQSLGQGPEFLIYFQGTGAADDSGLPNDRFFAVRPEGSVSTLKIQRTERGDSAVYLCASSSSRGYEQYFGPGTRLTVT.

The genes are TRBV15 and TRBJ2-7; tentative D call: TRBD1 (7 bases). The germline V and J ends were trimmed by 0 bases and 7 bases, with 16 bases remaining between them. This CDR3 region has 15 residues. Germline CDR1 reads LNHNV; CDR2 reads YYDKDF (reference sequence). The chain's CDR3 is CATSRDSLQGREQYF. The CDR3 DNA reads TGTGCCACCAGCAGAGATTCCCTACAGGGGAGGGAGCAGTACTTC. The complete variable domain, with remaining parts taken from reference TRBV15 and TRBJ2-7, reads DAMVIQNPRYQVTQFGKPVTLSCSQTLNHNVMYWYQQKSSQAPKLLFHYYDKDFNNEADTPDNFQSRRPNTSFCFLDIRSPGLGDTAMYLCATSRDSLQGREQYFGPGTRLTVT.

This clonotype turned up a few times. The rearrangement links TRBV4-2 to TRBJ2-5; maybe TRBD2 (6 bases). V was pared by 0 bases and J by 4 bases, with 9 bases between. The germline V gene has CDR1 LGHNA and CDR2 YNFKEQ. The CDR3 length is 14 residues. CDR3 region: CASSQDGSGETQYF. The CDR3 bases are TGTGCCAGCAGCCAAGATGGTAGCGGAGAGACCCAGTACTTC.

This clonotype was seen a few times. The chain links TRBV2 to TRBJ1-2, with 7 positions matching TRBD1. This CDR3 region has 13 residues. CDR1 is SNHLY, CDR2 FYNNEI, per germline. Trimming took 5 bases from V and 4 from J; bases not matched to a gene: 4. The CDR3, as DNA: TGTGCCAGCAGTTCCGGGACAGTCTATGGCTACACCTTC. This codes for CASSSGTVYGYTF.

This clonotype was observed a handful of times. This chain connects TRBV11-1 to TRBJ2-7; 8 bases are a match to TRBD2. Trimming removed 1 base from V and 2 bases from J; junction bases left unmatched: 10. The germline CDR1 and CDR2 sequences are SGHAT and FQDESV (reference sequence). The CDR3 sequence is 17 residues long. CDR3 amino acids: CASSLVARLAGPYEQYF. Written as DNA, the CDR3 is TGTGCCAGCAGCTTAGTAGCTAGGCTAGCGGGCCCCTACGAGCAGTACTTC.

The V and J genes are TRBV19 and TRBJ2-7, with D perhaps TRBD1 (6 bases). The CDR3 loop spans 13 amino acids. The germline CDR1 and CDR2 sequences are LNHDA and SQIVND (reference sequence). V lost 5 bases to trimming and J lost 5 bases, with 13 bases between them. The DNA of the CDR3 is TGTGCCAGTAGTGGGTGGACAGCTAACGAGCAGTACTTC. Protein sequence: CASSGWTANEQYF.

This clonotype was observed a few times. The chain links TRBV7-9 to TRBJ2-7; perhaps TRBD2 as D (6 bases). The germline CDR1 and CDR2 sequences are SEHNR and FQNEAQ (reference sequence). V was cut by 0 bases and J by 2 bases, with 11 bases left in between. CDR3 size: 15 residues. CDR3 region: CASSLAEGSPYEQYF. The CDR3 nucleotides read TGTGCCAGCAGCTTAGCGGAGGGAAGCCCCTACGAGCAGTACTTC.

The chain is built from TRBV7-2 and TRBJ2-2; D is uncertain. V lost 3 bases and J 7 bases, leaving 9 bases between the germline ends. CDR3 length: 13 amino acids. Germline values: CDR1 SGHTA, CDR2 FQGNSA. CDR3 region: CASSFLGLGELFF. The CDR3 bases are TGTGCCAGCAGCTTCCTTGGGCTCGGGGAGCTGTTTTTT. Full variable domain (rest looked up from reference TRBV7-2 and TRBJ2-2): GAGVSQSPSNKVTEKGKDVELRCDPISGHTALYWYRQSLGQGLEFLIYFQGNSAPDKSGLPSDRFSAERTGGSVSTLTIQRTQQEDSAVYLCASSFLGLGELFFGEGSRLTVL.

The chain is built from TRBV5-6 and TRBJ2-1; TRBD2 aligns across 7 bases. This CDR3 comprises 14 residues. Germline V gene lookup returns CDR1 SGHDT and CDR2 YYEEEE. The V segment lost 0 bases and the J segment 7 bases; nucleotides outside the gene matches: 4. CDR3 coding DNA: TGTGCCAGCAGCTTGGTTGGCGGGGGAAATGAGCAGTTCTTC. Residues: CASSLVGGGNEQFF.

For this clonotype: At one end the junction does not follow the germline gene, possibly because of a read error. V usage is TRBV10-3 and J usage is TRBJ2-5; D remains unclear. Germline V gives CDR1 ENHRY, CDR2 SYGVKD. This CDR3 is 14 amino acids long. In nucleotides, the CDR3 is TGTGCCAGCAGTGAAAGACGAACAAAAGAGACCCAGTACTTC. Protein sequence: CASSERRTKETQYF.

The CDR3 loop reads CASSKTVANYGYTF. The CDR3, as DNA: TGTGCCAGCAGTAAGACAGTAGCTAACTATGGCTACACCTTC. The rearrangement uses TRBV2 and TRBJ1-2; a weak D match, TRBD1 (5 bases). V was clipped by 5 bases and J by 0 bases, with 10 bases between them. CDR1 is SNHLY and CDR2 is FYNNEI in the germline V gene. The CDR3 runs 14 residues.

The chain combines TRBV7-8 with TRBJ2-3; tentative D call: TRBD2 (6 bases). With 6 bases removed from V and 10 bases from J, the gap between germline ends came to 20 bases. Per the germline V gene, CDR1 is SGHVS and CDR2 is FQNEAQ. This CDR3 region has 14 residues. In DNA, the CDR3 is TGTGCCAGCAGGCCGGACCCTAGCGAGTTGGCGCAGTATTTT. Amino acids: CASRPDPSELAQYF.

As regards this clonotype: One end of the junction is discordant with germline, which a read error may explain. V usage is TRBV2 and J usage is TRBJ2-5; no reliable D call. The length of the CDR3 is 11 residues. Germline values: CDR1 SNHLY, CDR2 FYNNEI. Here the CDR3 DNA reads TGTGCCAGCAGTGATACTGGAGCCCTGACCTTC. Encoded protein: CASSDTGALTF.

The rearrangement uses TRBV11-1 and TRBJ2-7, with a weak D call TRBD2 (5 bases). The V end lost 3 bases, the J end lost 6 bases, and 21 bases lay between the germline ends. The CDR3 loop spans 16 amino acids. Per germline, CDR1 SGHAT and CDR2 FQDESV (reference sequence). The CDR3 DNA is TGTGCCAGCAGCTTTAGGGAAAGGGAGCGGTATTGCGAGCAGTACTTC. Its translation is CASSFRERERYCEQYF.

V gene TRBV11-1 combines with J gene TRBJ2-7; D perhaps matches TRBD2 (6 bases). The CDR3 has 18 amino acids. Trimming shortened V by 5 bases and J by 5 bases, and 28 bases separated the two germline ends. Germline V gene data show CDR1 as SGHAT and CDR2 as FQDESV (reference sequence). CDR3 in amino acids: CASSPLSINAGSRDEQYF. CDR3 sequence (DNA): TGTGCCAGCAGCCCCTTAAGTATAAACGCGGGATCCCGGGACGAGCAGTACTTC.

This clonotype was recorded many times. The genes are TRBV19 and TRBJ1-1; 9 bases line up with TRBD1. The CDR3 has 16 residues. The germline V gene has CDR1 LNHDA and CDR2 SQIVND (reference sequence). After removal of 6 bases from V and 1 base from J, the junction contained 9 bases not matched to a gene. The CDR3 nucleotides read TGTGCCAGTAGGCGAGGACCGGGACAGGGGAACACTGAAGCTTTCTTT. This encodes CASRRGPGQGNTEAFF.

The chain uses TRBV10-3 and TRBJ1-2; weak D call: TRBD1 (5 bases). Germline CDR1 is ENHRY and CDR2 is SYGVKD. V lost 5 bases and J lost 6, with 13 bases in between. The CDR3 sequence is 13 residues long. The CDR3 loop reads CAISSRAEDGYTF. The DNA for the CDR3 is TGTGCCATCAGTAGCAGGGCTGAGGATGGCTACACCTTC.

V and J are TRBV12-3 or TRBV12-4 and TRBJ1-6; 7 bases are shared with TRBD1. V gave up 5 bases and J gave up 7 bases; unmatched junction bases: 8. The length of the CDR3 is 15 residues. As DNA, the CDR3 is TGTGCCAGCAGTCCGTATACAGGGGCCAATTCACCCCTCCACTTT. Translating it yields CASSPYTGANSPLHF.